A single sample is the source of the 30 T cell receptor beta chains below, sequenced in a study of CXCR3-negative and CXCR3-positive naive CD8 T cells. Study-wide results and limits: Hydrophobicity of TRB CDR3s was greater in CXCR3-positive naive cells than in CXCR3-negative naive cells.

For these TCRs, the target antigens are not known. 5' RACE that incorporated UMI labels was used to prepare the TRB cDNA libraries. TCRdb derives one entry per CDR3 protein from the 5' RACE reads, leaving out DNA. Seen in this sample are 150,000 to 180,000 distinct CDR3 sequences; the ten most common clones hold 0.45% to 0.6%. Sequencing was performed on naive CXCR3+ CD8+ T cells from blood. Subset indicated: CD45RO-CCR7+CD27+CD95- naive CD8+ T cells expressing CXCR3 (TNR3+). These receptors were collected from a human donor in good health. Some clones in this sample may be carry-over from other donors' samples.

The rearrangement uses TRBV7-9 and TRBJ2-5; as DNA is missing, the TRBD2 call by TCRdb cannot be tested. CDR1 and CDR2 from the germline V gene are SEHNR and FQNEAQ (reference sequence). The CDR3 covers 13 residues. The CDR3 protein is CASSAKGGETQYF.

V gene TRBV7-9 combines with J gene TRBJ1-2; the TRBD1 assignment by TCRdb is unverifiable without DNA. The CDR3 extends over 16 amino acids. CDR1 and CDR2 from the germline V gene are SEHNR and FQNEAQ (reference sequence). Here the CDR3 reads CAISSATGESADGYTF.

The V and J genes are TRBV6-6 and TRBJ2-1; the D call of TRBD1 rests on TCRdb alone, since no DNA is present to check it. CDR1 and CDR2 from the germline V gene are MNHNY and SVGAGI (reference sequence). The CDR3 contains 14 residues. CDR3 amino acids: CASRGGFSYNEQFF.

This chain joins TRBV7-9 and TRBJ1-1; lacking DNA, the TRBD1 call made by TCRdb goes unchecked. The CDR3 length is 15 residues. Germline V CDR1 and CDR2: SEHNR, FQNEAQ (reference sequence). The CDR3 reads CASRHRGPGDTEAFF.

The chain recombines TRBV6-5 with TRBJ2-2; TCRdb names TRBD1, which stays unverified in the absence of DNA. This CDR3 has 15 amino acids. Germline V gives CDR1 MNHEY, CDR2 SVGAGI. CDR3 sequence reads: CASSYSQGWTGELFF.

CDR3 region: CISVSEAWRLAAHYQETQYF. The chain has TRBV7-5 and TRBJ2-5; TCRdb indicates TRBD2, and absent DNA this call remains unverified. TRBV7-5 is classified as a pseudogene. The CDR3 covers 20 residues.

The gene calls are TRBV3-1 and TRBJ2-5; TCRdb designates TRBD1, a call that cannot be tested without DNA. The CDR3 extends over 15 amino acids. Germline loops: CDR1 LGHDT, CDR2 YNNKEL (reference sequence). CDR3 amino acids: CASSQVSWGQETQYF.

The chain couples TRBV5-1 to TRBJ2-1; the TRBD1 assignment by TCRdb is unverifiable without DNA. The CDR3 totals 14 residues. In germline, CDR1 is SGHRS, CDR2 YFSETQ. CDR3 in amino acids: CASSHQGPYNEQFF.

The V and J genes are TRBV5-1 and TRBJ2-1; TCRdb reports TRBD1, a call that lacks DNA to check it against. The CDR3 consists of 16 residues. Per the germline V gene, CDR1 is SGHRS and CDR2 is YFSETQ. CDR3 sequence: CASSLRARVSYNEQFF.

The chain couples TRBV7-6 to TRBJ2-5; TCRdb proposes TRBD1, but this gene call is untestable without DNA. CDR3 size: 15 residues. From germline, CDR1 is SGHVS and CDR2 FNYEAQ. This CDR3 reads CASSLPRTGRETQYF.

The chain links TRBV15 to TRBJ2-7; TCRdb indicates TRBD2, and absent DNA this call remains unverified. There are 15 residues in the CDR3. The germline V gene has CDR1 LNHNV and CDR2 YYDKDF (reference sequence). The CDR3 protein is CATSSEAGGPYEQYF.

The CDR3 loop reads CATSREGKAIEQYF. This chain links TRBV15 with TRBJ2-7. Germline assignment: CDR1 LNHNV and CDR2 YYDKDF (reference sequence). CDR3 size: 14 residues.

This chain links TRBV11-3 with TRBJ2-7. CDR1 is SGHNT, CDR2 YENEEA, per germline. This CDR3 has 15 residues. CDR3 amino acids: CASSLGLEGQDEQYF.

The chain recombines TRBV7-3 with TRBJ1-6; TCRdb designates TRBD1, a call that cannot be tested without DNA. This CDR3 spans 15 amino acids. Germline V gene lookup returns CDR1 SGHTA and CDR2 FQGTGA. CDR3 sequence: CASSLLSGPGSPLHF.

V usage is TRBV28 and J usage is TRBJ2-7; absent DNA, TCRdb's TRBD2 call cannot be checked. Per the germline V gene, CDR1 is MDHEN and CDR2 is SYDVKM. CDR3 length: 18 residues. Here the CDR3 reads CASSLGLVGAYASYEQYF.

The chain is built from TRBV5-1 and TRBJ2-3; TCRdb gives TRBD2 as the D gene, but with no DNA this cannot be confirmed. The germline gives CDR1 SGHRS, CDR2 YFSETQ. The length of the CDR3 is 18 residues. The CDR3 spells CASSLGLVRSASKDTQYF.

The chain is built from TRBV2 and TRBJ2-2; TCRdb's D call, TRBD1, is unchecked because there is no DNA. The CDR3 sequence is 13 residues long. Germline V lookup: CDR1 SNHLY, CDR2 FYNNEI. CDR3 loop: CASKGLYAGELFF. The full variable domain, its missing parts supplied by reference TRBV2 and TRBJ2-2, is EPEVTQTPSHQVTQMGQEVILRCVPISNHLYFYWYRQILGQKVEFLVSFYNNEISEKSEIFDDQFSVERPDGSNFTLKIRSTKLEDSAMYFCASKGLYAGELFFGEGSRLTVL.

The chain carries TRBV28 and TRBJ1-5; TCRdb's D gene call, TRBD1, goes unchecked for lack of DNA. The CDR3 loop spans 12 amino acids. CDR1 is MDHEN, CDR2 SYDVKM, per germline. CDR3 loop: CATEDGNQPQHF.

The chain combines TRBV5-1 with TRBJ2-3; the TCRdb D gene call, TRBD2, has no DNA to confirm it. The CDR3 contains 16 residues. Per germline, CDR1 SGHRS and CDR2 YFSETQ. CDR3 sequence reads: CASSEGLAPTQDTQYF.

V is TRBV7-6 and J is TRBJ2-3. Per the germline V gene, CDR1 is SGHVS and CDR2 is FNYEAQ. The CDR3 extends over 15 amino acids. The CDR3 region is CASSLARTYTDTQYF.

The chain uses TRBV6-6 and TRBJ2-1. This CDR3 is built from 14 residues. CDR1 is MNHNY and CDR2 is SVGAGI in the germline V gene (reference sequence). CDR3 region: CASSYGGPYNEQFF.

The chain employs TRBV27 and TRBJ2-1; TCRdb proposes TRBD1, but this gene call is untestable without DNA. The CDR3 runs 14 residues. Germline V CDR1 and CDR2: MNHEY, SMNVEV (reference sequence). CDR3: CASSPLGAYNEQFF.

The J gene is TRBJ2-7, the V gene TRBV11-2; the D call of TRBD2 rests on TCRdb alone, since no DNA is present to check it. The CDR3 length is 16 residues. Germline lookup yields CDR1 SGHAT and CDR2 FQNNGV. The CDR3 region is CASSSIHGTSLYEQYF.

This chain connects TRBV18 to TRBJ2-1; TCRdb calls TRBD2, which cannot be checked without DNA. CDR1 is KGHSH, CDR2 LQKENI, per germline. The CDR3 extends over 19 amino acids. This CDR3 reads CASSPDGREKFFSYNEQFF.

V and J are TRBV24-1 and TRBJ2-2. The CDR3 spans 15 residues. Germline V gene data show CDR1 as KGHDR and CDR2 as SFDVKD. CDR3 protein: CATSDRNLGTGELFF.

J is TRBJ2-2 and V is TRBV6-6; there is no DNA to check the TCRdb D call of TRBD1. The CDR3 runs to 14 residues. Germline assignment: CDR1 MNHNY and CDR2 SVGAGI (reference sequence). The CDR3 reads CATGQKLNTGELFF.

The chain has TRBV5-1 and TRBJ2-1; the TRBD2 assignment by TCRdb is unverifiable without DNA. CDR1 is SGHRS, CDR2 YFSETQ, per germline. There are 14 residues in the CDR3. This chain's CDR3 is CASRLPSGSNEQFF.

This sequence joins TRBV12-3 or TRBV12-4 and TRBJ1-6; there is no DNA to check the TCRdb D call of TRBD1. This CDR3 contains 14 residues. The CDR3 loop reads CASSLAGGASPLHF.

The chain's CDR3 is CATSDARDIQETQYF. This chain connects TRBV24-1 to TRBJ2-5; TCRdb calls TRBD1, which cannot be checked without DNA. The CDR3 length is 15 residues. Germline CDR1 is KGHDR and CDR2 is SFDVKD.

The chain links TRBV28 to TRBJ2-1; TCRdb selects TRBD2, and the lack of DNA leaves this call unchecked. Looked up from germline, CDR1 is MDHEN and CDR2 is SYDVKM. The length of the CDR3 is 14 residues. The CDR3 loop is CASTMTSGANEQFF.